This T cell receptor beta chain emerged from a study of blood T cell repertoires in COVID-19. As for the study in general: The United States, Italy and Spain supplied acute and convalescent COVID-19 samples.

The CDR3 length is 17 residues. Germline trimming cut 2 bases from V and 5 bases from J; bases unmatched to any gene: 10. Germline CDR1 reads SGHVS; CDR2 reads FQNEAQ. This clone was recorded only once. Source study methods: Reference gene primer amplification yielded estimated nucleated cell counts. Method: immunoSEQ multiplex PCR; TCRdb's copy keeps in-frame clones and lacks some. V, J and clone size reflect that table, while D and trimming were determined from the DNA. This sample has about 22,000 clones, with roughly four fifths found just once. The rearrangement joins TRBV7-8 to TRBJ2-3; 10 nucleotides align to TRBD2. This sequence was found in a man in his 70s with acute or convalescent COVID-19. Sequenced material: peripheral blood. CDR3 coding DNA: TGTGCCAGCAGCTTAAGTCGGGGCAGCGGGGGGGGAGATACGCAGTATTTT. It translates to CASSLSRGSGGGDTQYF.